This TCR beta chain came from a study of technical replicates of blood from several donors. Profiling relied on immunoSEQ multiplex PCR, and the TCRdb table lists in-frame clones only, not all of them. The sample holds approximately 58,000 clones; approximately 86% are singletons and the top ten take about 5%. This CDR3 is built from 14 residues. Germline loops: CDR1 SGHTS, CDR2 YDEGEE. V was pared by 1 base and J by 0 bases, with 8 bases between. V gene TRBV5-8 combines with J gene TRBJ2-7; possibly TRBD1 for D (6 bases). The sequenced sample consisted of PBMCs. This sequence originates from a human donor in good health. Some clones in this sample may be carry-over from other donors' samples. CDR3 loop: CASSLWDTSYEQYF. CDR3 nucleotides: TGTGCCAGCAGCTTGTGGGACACCTCCTACGAGCAGTACTTC.